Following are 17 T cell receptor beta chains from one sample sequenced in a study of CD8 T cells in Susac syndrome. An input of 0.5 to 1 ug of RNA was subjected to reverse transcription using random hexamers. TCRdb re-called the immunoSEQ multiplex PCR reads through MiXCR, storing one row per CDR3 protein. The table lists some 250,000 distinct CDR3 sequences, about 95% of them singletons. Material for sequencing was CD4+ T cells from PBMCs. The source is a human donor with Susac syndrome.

CDR3 region: CAISEETDYEQYF. The CDR3 DNA reads as TGTGCCATCAGTGAGGAGACGGACTACGAGCAGTACTTC. V gene TRBV10-3 combines with J gene TRBJ2-7; D not certain. This CDR3 spans 13 amino acids. Germline V CDR1 and CDR2: ENHRY, SYGVKD. V was shortened by 2 bases and J by 3 bases, with 8 bases between the two germline ends.

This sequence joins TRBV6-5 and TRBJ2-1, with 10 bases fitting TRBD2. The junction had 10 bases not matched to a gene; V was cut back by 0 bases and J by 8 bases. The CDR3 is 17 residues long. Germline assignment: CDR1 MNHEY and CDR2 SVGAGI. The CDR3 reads CASSYSTPSGSLDEQFF. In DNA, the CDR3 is TGTGCCAGCAGTTACTCTACCCCTAGCGGGAGTCTGGATGAGCAGTTCTTC.

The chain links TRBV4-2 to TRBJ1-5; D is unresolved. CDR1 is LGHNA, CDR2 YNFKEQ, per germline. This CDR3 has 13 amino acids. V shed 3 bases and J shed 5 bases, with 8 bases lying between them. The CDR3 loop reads CASSQANHQPQHF. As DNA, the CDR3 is TGTGCCAGCAGCCAGGCAAACCATCAGCCCCAGCATTTT.

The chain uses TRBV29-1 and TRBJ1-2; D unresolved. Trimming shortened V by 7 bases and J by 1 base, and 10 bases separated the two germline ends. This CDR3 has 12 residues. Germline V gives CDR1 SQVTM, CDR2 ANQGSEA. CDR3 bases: TGCAGCGCTGCTGCCTTTAACTATGGCTACACCTTC. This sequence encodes CSAAAFNYGYTF.

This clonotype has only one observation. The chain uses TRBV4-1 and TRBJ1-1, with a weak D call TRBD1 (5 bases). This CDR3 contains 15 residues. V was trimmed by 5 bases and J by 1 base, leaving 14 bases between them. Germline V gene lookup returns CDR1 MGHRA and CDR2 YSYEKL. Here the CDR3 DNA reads TGCGCCAGCAGCGTCCGGACAAACACGAACACTGAAGCTTTCTTT. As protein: CASSVRTNTNTEAFF.

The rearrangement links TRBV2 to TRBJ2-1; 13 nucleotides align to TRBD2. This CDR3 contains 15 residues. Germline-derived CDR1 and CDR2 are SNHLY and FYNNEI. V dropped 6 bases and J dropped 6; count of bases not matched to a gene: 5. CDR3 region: CASSTRTSGSNEQFF. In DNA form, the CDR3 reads TGTGCCAGCAGCACCCGGACTAGCGGGAGCAATGAGCAGTTCTTC.

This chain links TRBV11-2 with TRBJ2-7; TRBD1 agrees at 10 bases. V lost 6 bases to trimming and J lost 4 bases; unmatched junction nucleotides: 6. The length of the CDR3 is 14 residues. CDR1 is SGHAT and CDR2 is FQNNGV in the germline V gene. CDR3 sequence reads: CASSQDRGVYEQYF. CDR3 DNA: TGTGCCAGCAGTCAGGACAGGGGGGTATACGAGCAGTACTTC.

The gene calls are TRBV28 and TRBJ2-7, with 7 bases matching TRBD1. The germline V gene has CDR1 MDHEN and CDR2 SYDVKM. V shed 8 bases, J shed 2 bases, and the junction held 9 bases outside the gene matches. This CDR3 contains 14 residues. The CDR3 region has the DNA TGTGCCAGCCGATCCGGGACAGCACCCTACGAGCAGTACTTC. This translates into CASRSGTAPYEQYF.

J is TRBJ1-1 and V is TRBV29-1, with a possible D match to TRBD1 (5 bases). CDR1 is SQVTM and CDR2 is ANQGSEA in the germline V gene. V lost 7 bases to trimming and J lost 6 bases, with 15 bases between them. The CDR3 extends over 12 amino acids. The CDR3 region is CSAEGVAAEAFF. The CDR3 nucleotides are TGCAGCGCCGAAGGGGTGGCCGCTGAAGCTTTCTTT. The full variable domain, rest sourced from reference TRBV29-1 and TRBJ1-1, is SAVISQKPSRDICQRGTSLTIQCQVDSQVTMMFWYRQQPGQSLTLIATANQGSEATYESGFVIDKFPISRPNLTFSTLTVSNMSPEDSSIYLCSAEGVAAEAFFGQGTRLTVV.

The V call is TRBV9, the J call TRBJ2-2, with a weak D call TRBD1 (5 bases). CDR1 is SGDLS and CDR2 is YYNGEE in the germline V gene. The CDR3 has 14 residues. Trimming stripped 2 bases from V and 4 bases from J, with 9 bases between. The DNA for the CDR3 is TGTGCCAGCAGCGTCTCACAGGTCACCGGGGAGCTGTTTTTT. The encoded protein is CASSVSQVTGELFF.

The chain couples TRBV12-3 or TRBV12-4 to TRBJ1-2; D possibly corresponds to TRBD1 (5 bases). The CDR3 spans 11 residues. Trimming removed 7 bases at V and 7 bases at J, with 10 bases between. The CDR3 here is CASTPGFGYTF. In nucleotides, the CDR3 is TGTGCCAGCACCCCAGGGTTTGGCTACACCTTC.

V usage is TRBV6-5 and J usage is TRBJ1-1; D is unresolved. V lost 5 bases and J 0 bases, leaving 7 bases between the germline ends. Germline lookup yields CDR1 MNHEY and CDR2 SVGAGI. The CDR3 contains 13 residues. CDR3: CASSTYMNTEAFF. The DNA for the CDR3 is TGTGCCAGCAGTACTTATATGAACACTGAAGCTTTCTTT.

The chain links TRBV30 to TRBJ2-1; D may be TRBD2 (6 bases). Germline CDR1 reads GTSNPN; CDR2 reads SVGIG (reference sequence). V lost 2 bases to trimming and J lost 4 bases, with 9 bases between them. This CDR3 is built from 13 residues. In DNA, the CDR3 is TGTGCCTGGAGTAGCGGGCCATACAATGAGCAGTTCTTC. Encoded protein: CAWSSGPYNEQFF.

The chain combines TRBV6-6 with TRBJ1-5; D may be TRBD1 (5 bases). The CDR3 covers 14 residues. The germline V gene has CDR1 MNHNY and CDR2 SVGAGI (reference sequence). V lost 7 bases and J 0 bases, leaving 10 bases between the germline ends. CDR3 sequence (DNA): TGTGCCAGCATCCAGACAGATAGCAATCAGCCCCAGCATTTT. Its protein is CASIQTDSNQPQHF.

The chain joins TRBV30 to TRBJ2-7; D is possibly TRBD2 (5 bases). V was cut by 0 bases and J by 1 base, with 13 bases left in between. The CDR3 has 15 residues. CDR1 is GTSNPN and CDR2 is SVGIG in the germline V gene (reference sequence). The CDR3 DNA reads TGTGCCTGGAGTGTGAGCGGAGGCCCGTCCTACGAGCAGTACTTC. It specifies CAWSVSGGPSYEQYF.

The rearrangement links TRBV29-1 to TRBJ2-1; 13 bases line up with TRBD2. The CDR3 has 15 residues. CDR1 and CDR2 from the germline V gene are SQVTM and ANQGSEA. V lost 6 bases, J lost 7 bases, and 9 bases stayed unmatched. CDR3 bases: TGCAGCGTCCTTAGACTAGCGGGAGGTTGGAATGAGCAGTTCTTC. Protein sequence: CSVLRLAGGWNEQFF.

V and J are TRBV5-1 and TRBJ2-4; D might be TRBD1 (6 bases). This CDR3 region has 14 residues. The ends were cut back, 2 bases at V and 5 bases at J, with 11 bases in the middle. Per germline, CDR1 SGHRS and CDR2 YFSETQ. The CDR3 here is CASSFGGQENIQYF. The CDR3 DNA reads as TGCGCCAGCAGCTTTGGGGGACAAGAAAACATTCAGTACTTC.